This T cell receptor (beta chain) was sequenced during a study of blood T cells in healthy people across ages. This clonotype was detected only once. Its cognate antigen is unknown. CDR1 and CDR2 (germline): MNHNY, SVGAGI (reference sequence). The ends were cut back, 5 bases at V and 11 bases at J, with 18 bases in the middle. The CDR3 runs 13 residues. Study outcomes and limitations: It was held that diversity estimates obtained from one million T cells represented underestimates. The study found more naive CD4+ cells and higher diversity in long-lived than aged donors.

Alongside a J-beta primer mix, a sample-barcoded 5' primer served in a second PCR lasting about 7 to 11 cycles. TCRdb re-called the 5' RACE reads through MiXCR, storing one row per CDR3 protein. The data show 580,000 or so distinct CDR3 sequences, with around 50% seen just once and under 30% held by the top ten. The rearrangement joins TRBV6-6 to TRBJ2-5, with D maybe TRBD1 (6 bases). The receptor was derived from a man older than 75 in good health. Sequences were obtained from blood. This CDR3 reads CASSATGYNEQYF. Written as DNA, the CDR3 is TGTGCCAGCAGTGCCACAGGGTACAATGAGCAGTACTTC.